This TCR beta chain derives from a study of identical twins. The table lists this clonotype with a few counts. Its antigen is unidentified. Study observations and caveats: The models gave estimates that fell short of the out-of-frame TCR alpha sharing seen in monozygotic twins.

V trimming: 5 bases; J trimming: 4 bases; junction bases outside the gene matches: 9. The CDR3 runs to 16 residues. TCRdb used MiXCR to reprocess the 5' RACE reads, holding one entry per CDR3 protein. The sample lists around 530,000 distinct CDR3 sequences, around 15% occurring once. These data also formed part of another study, on yellow fever vaccine responses in identical twins. That source reports: Twins' T cell vaccine responses reportedly looked partly convergent, partly personalized.

The sample consisted of CD4+ T cells sorted from blood. The sequence derives from a woman under 30 in good health. The genes are TRBV12-3 or TRBV12-4 and TRBJ2-5; 11 nucleotides agree with TRBD2. This CDR3 reads CASSPSSGTSGETQYF. DNA of the CDR3: TGTGCCAGCAGTCCCTCATCCGGGACTAGCGGAGAGACCCAGTACTTC.